The 28 T cell receptor beta chains given below trace back to one sample, sequenced in a study of cytomegalovirus exposure and HLA in healthy donors. Primers for the PCR totalled 60 Vbeta and 13 Jbeta. Profiling relied on immunoSEQ multiplex PCR, and the TCRdb table lists in-frame clones only, not all of them. The sample yields fewer than 100,000 clones, about 80% seen once. Sequencing was done on a sample of PBMCs. The receptor set was obtained from a man between 35 and 55 years old in good health and CMV-seronegative.

A note on this clone: Mismatch with germline at one junction end may stem from a read error. The genes are TRBV7-9 and TRBJ2-7, with D possibly matching TRBD1 (7 bases). Germline assignment: CDR1 SEHNR and CDR2 FQNEAQ (reference sequence). The CDR3 length is 12 residues. The CDR3 bases are TGTTCCAGCAGTCAACAGGGGAGGGAGCAGTACTTC. Translating gives CSSSQQGREQYF.

The chain joins TRBV4-2 to TRBJ2-7; D is unclear. The germline CDR1 and CDR2 sequences are LGHNA and YNFKEQ. This CDR3 is 16 amino acids long. V dropped 0 bases and J dropped 3 bases, with 15 bases sitting between them. The CDR3 region is CASSQDPLLQSYEQYF. The CDR3 DNA sequence: TGTGCCAGCAGCCAAGATCCCCTCCTACAGAGCTACGAGCAGTACTTC.

This clone appeared once. This chain connects TRBV19 to TRBJ2-1; TRBD2 agrees at 13 bases. V shed 3 bases and J 5 bases; nucleotides not matched to a gene: 4. The CDR3 loop spans 16 amino acids. Per germline, CDR1 LNHDA and CDR2 SQIVND (reference sequence). The CDR3 is CASSIGTSGNNNEQFF. The CDR3 DNA follows: TGTGCCAGTAGTATTGGGACTAGCGGGAACAACAATGAGCAGTTCTTC.

DNA of the CDR3: TGTGCCAGCAGCAATGGACTAGCGTCAGATACGCAGTATTTT. Encoded protein: CASSNGLASDTQYF. This chain links TRBV7-2 with TRBJ2-3, with 9 bases fitting TRBD2. Germline assignment: CDR1 SGHTA and CDR2 FQGNSA. The junction had 4 bases not matched to a gene; V was cut back by 5 bases and J by 4 bases. The CDR3 runs 14 residues. The full variable domain, in which reference TRBV7-2 and TRBJ2-3 provide the parts outside the CDR3, is GAGVSQSPSNKVTEKGKDVELRCDPISGHTALYWYRQSLGQGLEFLIYFQGNSAPDKSGLPSDRFSAERTGGSVSTLTIQRTQQEDSAVYLCASSNGLASDTQYFGPGTRLTVL.

The genes are TRBV29-1 and TRBJ1-1; unclear D gene. The V end was cut by 6 bases, the J end by 6 bases, with 11 bases between. Germline lookup yields CDR1 SQVTM and CDR2 ANQGSEA. The CDR3 extends over 11 amino acids. The CDR3 loop is CSVPSRSEAFF. CDR3 in DNA: TGCAGCGTCCCCAGCAGGTCTGAAGCTTTCTTT.

The chain employs TRBV6-5 and TRBJ1-1; TRBD1 might be the D (6 bases). From germline, CDR1 is MNHEY and CDR2 SVGAGI. Trimming removed 4 bases from V and 2 bases from J, with 8 bases in between. The CDR3 contains 13 residues. The CDR3 DNA follows: TGTGCCAGCAGTTGGGGACATAACACTGAAGCTTTCTTT. This gives the protein CASSWGHNTEAFF.

The genes are TRBV7-9 and TRBJ1-5; D is unresolved. Per the germline V gene, CDR1 is SEHNR and CDR2 is FQNEAQ (reference sequence). With 3 bases removed from V and 0 bases from J, the gap between germline ends came to 6 bases. The CDR3 loop spans 14 amino acids. CDR3: CASSLTSSNQPQHF. The CDR3 DNA is TGTGCCAGCAGCTTGACAAGTAGCAATCAGCCCCAGCATTTT.

The chain is built from TRBV11-2 and TRBJ2-7; TRBD2 matches at 16 bases. V gave up 6 bases and J gave up 0 bases; unmatched junction bases: 8. CDR1 is SGHAT, CDR2 FQNNGV, per germline. The CDR3 extends over 18 amino acids. The CDR3 sequence: CASSRPGLAGGSSYEQYF. DNA for the CDR3: TGTGCCAGCAGTAGACCGGGACTAGCGGGAGGGAGCTCCTACGAGCAGTACTTC. The entire variable domain, with the rest obtained from reference TRBV11-2 and TRBJ2-7, is as follows: EAGVAQSPRYKIIEKRQSVAFWCNPISGHATLYWYQQILGQGPKLLIQFQNNGVVDDSQLPKDRFSAERLKGVDSTLKIQPAKLEDSAVYLCASSRPGLAGGSSYEQYFGPGTRLTVT.

CDR3 protein: CASSFLREGREEQFF. As DNA, the CDR3 is TGTGCCAGCAGTTTTTTGAGGGAGGGAAGAGAGGAGCAGTTCTTC. The genes are TRBV28 and TRBJ2-1; 7 positions match TRBD2. Germline CDR1 and CDR2: MDHEN and SYDVKM. With V trimmed by 3 bases and J by 10 bases, 12 bases remained unmatched. CDR3 length: 15 residues.

CDR3 sequence reads: CASSLGQGRAFF. The CDR3, as DNA: TGTGCCAGCAGTTTGGGACAGGGTCGGGCTTTCTTT. The chain uses TRBV11-2 and TRBJ1-1; 9 nucleotides line up with TRBD1. The CDR3 sequence is 12 residues long. Losses at the gene ends were 6 bases for V and 11 bases for J; bases not matched to a gene: 7. Germline V gene data show CDR1 as SGHAT and CDR2 as FQNNGV. The variable domain in full, with the rest retrieved from reference TRBV11-2 and TRBJ1-1, is EAGVAQSPRYKIIEKRQSVAFWCNPISGHATLYWYQQILGQGPKLLIQFQNNGVVDDSQLPKDRFSAERLKGVDSTLKIQPAKLEDSAVYLCASSLGQGRAFFGQGTRLTVV.

The chain is built from TRBV27 and TRBJ1-2, with 9 bases lining up with TRBD1. After removal of 2 bases from V and 1 base from J, the junction contained 11 bases not matched to a gene. CDR1 MNHEY and CDR2 SMNVEV come from the germline V gene (reference sequence). This CDR3 has 18 residues. The CDR3 reads CASSLRGDRVLINYGYTF. The CDR3 region has the DNA TGTGCCAGCAGTTTAAGGGGGGACAGGGTCCTTATTAACTATGGCTACACCTTC.

This chain joins TRBV7-7 and TRBJ2-3; TRBD2 aligns across 8 bases. J gave up 4 bases and V 2 bases, and 5 bases lay outside the gene matches. The CDR3 extends over 15 amino acids. Germline CDR1 reads SSHAT; CDR2 reads FNYEAQ (reference sequence). Here the CDR3 reads CASSLTGGLPDTQYF. CDR3 nucleotide sequence: TGTGCCAGCAGCTTAACGGGGGGGCTGCCAGATACGCAGTATTTT.

The V and J genes are TRBV10-1 and TRBJ2-5; maybe TRBD1 (5 bases). TRBJ2-7 matches the DNA end more closely, so the J call is doubtful. Germline values: CDR1 WNHNN, CDR2 SYGVQD (reference sequence). This CDR3 region has 16 residues. Here the CDR3 reads CASRPPGQQISYEQYF. CDR3 DNA: TGCGCCAGCCGCCCGCCAGGACAACAGATCTCCTACGAGCAGTACTTC.

This clone was seen more than once but under ten times. The V and J genes are TRBV6-1 and TRBJ2-1; D not certain. Per germline, CDR1 MNHNS and CDR2 SASEGT. Trimming stripped 2 bases from V and 13 bases from J, with 9 bases between. The CDR3 is made up of 11 amino acids. The CDR3, as DNA: TGTGCCAGCAGTGAAAGTGCGTACCAGTTCTTC. Translating it yields CASSESAYQFF.

This clone was counted between two and nine times. The chain carries TRBV28 and TRBJ1-5, with D maybe TRBD1 (5 bases). Germline CDR1 and CDR2: MDHEN and SYDVKM. This CDR3 contains 14 residues. V lost 7 bases, J lost 7 bases, and 17 bases lay in between. The CDR3 spells CASNSGGEGQPQHF. The CDR3 bases are TGTGCCAGCAACTCGGGAGGGGAAGGCCAGCCCCAGCATTTT.

This clone was seen once. This sequence joins TRBV14 and TRBJ2-3; 11 positions agree with TRBD2. The germline V gene encodes CDR1 SGHDN and CDR2 FVKESK. J gave up 5 bases and V 2 bases, and 9 bases lay outside the gene matches. The CDR3 sequence is 17 residues long. CDR3 DNA sequence: TGTGCCAGCAGCCAACCCAGTCTAGCGGGAGGAGGAGATACGCAGTATTTT. Its protein product is CASSQPSLAGGGDTQYF.

This chain links TRBV5-6 with TRBJ2-1, with a possible D match to TRBD1 (9 bases). This CDR3 region has 18 residues. In germline, CDR1 is SGHDT, CDR2 YYEEEE. Trimming took off 4 bases at V and 7 bases at J, with 27 bases between the two ends. CDR3 coding DNA: TGTGCCAGCAGCCAACGGACAGGGGCCAGCGGGAGAGGGAATGAGCAGTTCTTC. This translates into CASSQRTGASGRGNEQFF.

The chain has TRBV7-8 and TRBJ2-7; a possible D gene is TRBD1 (6 bases). The CDR3 length is 13 residues. Germline V gene sequence: CDR1 SGHVS, CDR2 FQNEAQ. Trimming cost V 5 bases and J 4 bases, with 12 bases left between them. CDR3 DNA sequence: TGTGCCAGCAGCCTAGACAGGAAATACGAGCAGTACTTC. Translating gives CASSLDRKYEQYF.

This chain uses TRBV11-2 with TRBJ1-4; D is possibly TRBD1 (5 bases). The CDR3 consists of 14 residues. Germline CDR1 and CDR2: SGHAT and FQNNGV. The V and J ends lost 5 bases and 0 bases respectively, with 7 bases between them. The CDR3 sequence: CASSRQPTNEKLFF. For the CDR3, the DNA is TGTGCCAGCAGCCGACAGCCAACTAATGAAAAACTGTTTTTT.

The chain recombines TRBV28 with TRBJ1-2; possibly TRBD1 for D (5 bases). V gave up 4 bases and J gave up 8 bases, with 11 bases separating them. The germline V gene encodes CDR1 MDHEN and CDR2 SYDVKM. The CDR3 runs to 12 residues. The CDR3 bases are TGTGCCAGCAGTTCCTCAGGGAAGGGCTACACCTTC. This sequence encodes CASSSSGKGYTF.

The V and J genes are TRBV27 and TRBJ2-3, with a possible D match to TRBD2 (5 bases). CDR3 length: 15 amino acids. V lost 3 bases and J 2 bases, leaving 12 bases between the germline ends. CDR1 MNHEY and CDR2 SMNVEV come from the germline V gene (reference sequence). The CDR3 region has the DNA TGTGCCAGCAGTTTCGGACTGGACCCCACAGATACGCAGTATTTT. Translating it yields CASSFGLDPTDTQYF.

The chain combines TRBV30 with TRBJ1-3; TRBD1 might be the D (6 bases). Germline V gene sequence: CDR1 GTSNPN, CDR2 SVGIG (reference sequence). Between the trimmed V and J ends, which lost 5 bases and 3 bases, there was a span of 14 bases. The CDR3 length is 14 residues. DNA for the CDR3: TGTGCCTGGTGCCAGGGGTACGATGGAAACACCATATATTTT. This gives the protein CAWCQGYDGNTIYF.

On this clone itself: This specimen includes other DNA sequences encoding the same CDR3. The V call is TRBV12-5, the J call TRBJ2-3; 7 nucleotides agree with TRBD2. CDR1 is LGHNT and CDR2 is FRNRAP in the germline V gene. The CDR3 consists of 13 residues. J gave up 5 bases and V 3 bases, and 2 bases lay outside the gene matches. This CDR3 is CASGLGEGDTQYF. CDR3 DNA sequence: TGTGCTAGTGGTTTAGGGGAGGGAGATACGCAGTATTTT. The full variable domain, in which reference TRBV12-5 and TRBJ2-3 provide the parts outside the CDR3, is DARVTQTPRHKVTEMGQEVTMRCQPILGHNTVFWYRQTMMQGLELLAYFRNRAPLDDSGMPKDRFSAEMPDATLATLKIQPSEPRDSAVYFCASGLGEGDTQYFGPGTRLTVL.

The rearrangement uses TRBV28 and TRBJ2-3; weak D call: TRBD2 (5 bases). Germline CDR1 reads MDHEN; CDR2 reads SYDVKM. V was trimmed by 6 bases and J by 7 bases, leaving 11 bases between them. CDR3 size: 12 residues. The CDR3 is CASRPLDYTQYF. For the CDR3, the DNA is TGTGCCAGCAGACCCCTGGACTATACGCAGTATTTT.

The chain couples TRBV21-1 to TRBJ1-5. TRBV21-1 constitutes a pseudogene. The CDR3 consists of 13 residues. In DNA form, the CDR3 reads TGTGCCAGCAGCAATTGGAGGGAGACGCCCCAGCATTTT. Protein sequence: CASSNWRETPQHF.

V and J are TRBV2 and TRBJ2-7; 10 bases are shared with TRBD2. This CDR3 has 13 amino acids. The junction had 2 bases not matched to a gene; V was cut back by 5 bases and J by 4 bases. In germline, CDR1 is SNHLY, CDR2 FYNNEI. CDR3 loop: CASSSGLAYEQYF. The CDR3, as DNA: TGTGCCAGCAGTTCGGGACTAGCGTACGAGCAGTACTTC.

The sample holds one count of this clone. J is TRBJ2-5 and V is TRBV11-1, with 10 nucleotides matching TRBD1. Gene TRBJ2-7 matches the end of the DNA better, so the J call may be wrong. This CDR3 region has 17 residues. Germline V gene lookup returns CDR1 SGHAT and CDR2 FQDESV (reference sequence). The DNA for the CDR3 is TGTGCCAGCAGCTTCCTGGGTGACAGGGGGCTATCCTACGAGCAGTACTTC. Translation gives CASSFLGDRGLSYEQYF.

The rearrangement joins TRBV19 to TRBJ2-2, with 9 bases matching TRBD2. This CDR3 contains 18 residues. The germline gives CDR1 LNHDA, CDR2 SQIVND (reference sequence). V lost 7 bases, J lost 0 bases, and 12 bases stayed unmatched. CDR3 sequence reads: CASTPGAAGGPNTGELFF. Written as DNA, the CDR3 is TGTGCCAGTACCCCGGGAGCAGCGGGAGGACCGAACACCGGGGAGCTGTTTTTT.